Each of the 3 T cell receptor beta chains below was sequenced from the same sample in a study of OX40 agonist ivuxolimab in advanced cancers. Measured with immunoSEQ multiplex PCR; TCRdb has only the in-frame clones, and not every one. The table includes about 76,000 clones, 85% detected once. The source material was CD4+ or CD8+ T cells sorted from blood, sampled in a trial of the OX40 agonist ivuxolimab. These receptor sequences come from an adult with an advanced solid tumor such as melanoma, head and neck, liver or kidney cancer.

The CDR3 DNA is TGTGCCAGCAGCTTCGAGTGGGCGTCCCGCGGGGCGCCCCAGCCCCAGCATTTT. It translates to CASSFEWASRGAPQPQHF. The chain links TRBV7-4 to TRBJ1-5, with a tentative D call TRBD1 (5 bases). V lost 3 bases and J 7 bases, leaving 25 bases between the germline ends. The length of the CDR3 is 18 residues. Germline assignment: CDR1 SGHVT and CDR2 SQSDAQ. Supplemented by reference TRBV7-4 and TRBJ1-5, the full variable domain reads GAGVSQSPRYKVAKRGRDVALRCDSISGHVTLYWYRQTLGQGSEVLTYSQSDAQRDKSGRPSGRFSAERPERSVSTLKIQRTEQGDSAVYLCASSFEWASRGAPQPQHFGDGTRLSIL.

The V gene is TRBV6-5, the J gene TRBJ2-3; maybe TRBD1 (7 bases). The CDR3 covers 15 residues. From germline, CDR1 is MNHEY and CDR2 SVGAGI. With 6 bases removed from V and 1 base from J, the gap between germline ends came to 14 bases. CDR3 sequence (DNA): TGTGCCAGCAGGCGGGACAGCTATCGCACAGATACGCAGTATTTT. Amino acids: CASRRDSYRTDTQYF.

The count of this clone is one. This chain connects TRBV15 to TRBJ1-4; the D gene is possibly TRBD1 (6 bases). CDR1 is LNHNV, CDR2 YYDKDF, per germline (reference sequence). The CDR3 runs 16 residues. The V and J ends lost 2 bases and 4 bases respectively, with 14 bases between them. For the CDR3, the DNA is TGTGCCACCAGCAGATCTTCACAGGGCTTTAATGAAAAACTGTTTTTT. Its protein product is CATSRSSQGFNEKLFF.